These 24 T cell receptor beta chains were all obtained from the same sample, sequenced in a study of technical replicates of blood from several donors. Libraries were prepared by immunoSEQ multiplex PCR; TCRdb keeps only in-frame clonotypes and omits some of them. Among about 75,000 clones, around 97% were seen once, and the ten largest hold more than 0.15%. The sequencing sample was made of T cells isolated from PBMCs. The receptors here all came from a human donor in good health.

The table lists this clone with a few counts. The V call is TRBV5-6, the J call TRBJ1-1, with a tentative D call TRBD1 (6 bases). Germline assignment: CDR1 SGHDT and CDR2 YYEEEE. The CDR3 spans 14 residues. Deletions cut 2 bases from V and 5 bases from J, with 13 bases between. CDR3 bases: TGTGCCAGCAGCTTTTACAGGGCAAGGACTGAAGCTTTCTTT. It encodes CASSFYRARTEAFF.

Details on this clone: One junction end disagrees with the germline gene, perhaps due to a read error. This chain connects TRBV28 to TRBJ1-1; 9 positions agree with TRBD1. The CDR3 loop spans 11 amino acids. Germline-derived CDR1 and CDR2 are MDHEN and SYDVKM. The CDR3 protein is CASRLGQGTLF. The CDR3 DNA sequence: TGTGCCAGCAGACTCGGACAGGGGACGCTCTTT.

The gene calls are TRBV27 and TRBJ2-5; TRBD1 aligns across 7 bases. Germline V gene lookup returns CDR1 MNHEY and CDR2 SMNVEV (reference sequence). This CDR3 is 14 amino acids long. Trimming at V came to 3 bases and at J to 3 bases, leaving 4 bases not matched to a gene. The CDR3 loop reads CASSFRDRKETQYF. Here the CDR3 DNA reads TGTGCCAGCAGTTTTCGGGACAGAAAAGAGACCCAGTACTTC.

The chain links TRBV13 to TRBJ2-3, with 9 bases that match TRBD1. The junction had 13 bases not matched to a gene; V was cut back by 5 bases and J by 4 bases. There are 17 residues in the CDR3. The germline CDR1 and CDR2 sequences are PRHDT and FYEKMQ (reference sequence). The CDR3 region has the DNA TGTGCCAGCAGCCCACCACCGGGACAGGGCCCCCCAGATACGCAGTATTTT. This translates into CASSPPPGQGPPDTQYF.

V usage is TRBV29-1 and J usage is TRBJ2-1; D perhaps matches TRBD1 (6 bases). In germline, CDR1 is SQVTM, CDR2 ANQGSEA. The CDR3 contains 13 residues. The V and J ends lost 4 bases and 1 base respectively, with 8 bases between them. The CDR3 bases are TGCAGCGTTGTAGGGGGTTCCTACAATGAGCAGTTCTTC. This translates into CSVVGGSYNEQFF.

The table lists this clone with a count of one. The rearrangement uses TRBV18 and TRBJ2-7; D not certain. The germline CDR1 and CDR2 sequences are KGHSH and LQKENI. The CDR3 is 12 residues long. V was trimmed by 6 bases and J by 0 bases, leaving 6 bases between them. The CDR3 loop is CASSASSYEQYF. The CDR3 DNA reads as TGTGCCAGCTCGGCCAGCTCCTACGAGCAGTACTTC.

The rearrangement uses TRBV13 and TRBJ2-7; TRBD2 matches 10 bases. Germline loops: CDR1 PRHDT, CDR2 FYEKMQ (reference sequence). V shed 6 bases, J shed 0 bases, and the junction held 5 bases outside the gene matches. The CDR3 contains 15 residues. The CDR3 DNA is TGTGCCAGCAGATTTAGCGGGAGGAGCTCCTACGAGCAGTACTTC. Its translation is CASRFSGRSSYEQYF.

The table lists this clone with a count of one. The rearrangement uses TRBV27 and TRBJ2-5; TRBD2 aligns across 7 bases. Germline trimming cut 5 bases from V and 0 bases from J; bases unmatched to any gene: 3. The V gene's germline CDR1 is MNHEY and CDR2 SMNVEV (reference sequence). The length of the CDR3 is 14 residues. In nucleotides, the CDR3 is TGTGCCAGCAGTCCCGGGACTAACCAAGAGACCCAGTACTTC. Translating gives CASSPGTNQETQYF.

The chain employs TRBV13 and TRBJ2-7; 8 bases agree with TRBD2. The CDR3 sequence is 15 residues long. With 0 bases clipped from V and 5 bases from J, the junction kept 6 bases outside the gene matches. Germline V CDR1 and CDR2: PRHDT, FYEKMQ (reference sequence). CDR3 sequence (DNA): TGTGCCAGCAGCTTAGGTGGCGGGGGGCCCCACGAGCAGTACTTC. It specifies CASSLGGGGPHEQYF. Full variable domain (rest looked up from reference TRBV13 and TRBJ2-7): AAGVIQSPRHLIKEKRETATLKCYPIPRHDTVYWYQQGPGQDPQFLISFYEKMQSDKGSIPDRFSAQQFSDYHSELNMSSLELGDSALYFCASSLGGGGPHEQYFGPGTRLTVT.

The chain couples TRBV5-1 to TRBJ2-5, with 7 bases fitting TRBD1. V shed 2 bases and J 3 bases; nucleotides not matched to a gene: 1. The CDR3 contains 13 residues. In germline, CDR1 is SGHRS, CDR2 YFSETQ. The chain's CDR3 is CASSLGQEETQYF. The CDR3 bases are TGCGCCAGCAGCTTAGGACAGGAAGAGACCCAGTACTTC.

The rearrangement links TRBV10-1 to TRBJ2-7; TRBD1 matches at 7 bases. Per germline, CDR1 WNHNN and CDR2 SYGVQD (reference sequence). V was clipped by 4 bases and J by 5 bases; unmatched bases: 5. The length of the CDR3 is 13 residues. CDR3 in DNA: TGCGCCAGCAGTGCTATCGGGACAGACGAGCAGTACTTC. Protein sequence: CASSAIGTDEQYF.

The V gene is TRBV2, the J gene TRBJ1-1; possibly TRBD1 for D (6 bases). The CDR3 spans 11 residues. Germline assignment: CDR1 SNHLY and CDR2 FYNNEI. V was shortened by 4 bases and J by 10 bases, with 10 bases between the two germline ends. CDR3 DNA: TGTGCCAGCAGTGTGGGACAACGAGCTTTCTTT. This translates into CASSVGQRAFF.

This chain uses TRBV4-1 with TRBJ2-7, with D possibly being TRBD1 (5 bases). The CDR3 runs to 13 residues. Germline CDR1 and CDR2: MGHRA and YSYEKL. The ends were cut back, 3 bases at V and 1 base at J, with 7 bases in the middle. CDR3 DNA: TGCGCCAGCAGCCATCCAGGGTCCTACGAGCAGTACTTC. Translation: CASSHPGSYEQYF.

This clone occurred once. The chain couples TRBV5-4 to TRBJ2-1, with TRBD2 matching 14 bases. The CDR3 runs to 17 residues. V shed 6 bases and J 4 bases; nucleotides not matched to a gene: 9. Germline CDR1 and CDR2: SGHNT and YYREEE (reference sequence). This CDR3 reads CASTLSGTSGGYNEQFF. The CDR3 bases are TGTGCCAGCACCCTATCCGGGACTAGCGGGGGATACAATGAGCAGTTCTTC.

V usage is TRBV6-1 and J usage is TRBJ1-6; 7 bases are shared with TRBD1. The CDR3 contains 13 residues. Germline CDR1 is MNHNS and CDR2 is SASEGT. The J segment lost 11 bases and the V segment lost 7 bases, leaving 8 bases of the junction unmatched. DNA for the CDR3: TGTGCCAGCAACGGACAGGCAAGGGCACCCCTCCACTTT. This codes for CASNGQARAPLHF.

This chain uses TRBV7-9 with TRBJ2-3, with a possible D match to TRBD2 (6 bases). V gave up 1 base and J gave up 5 bases, with 13 bases separating them. Germline V lookup: CDR1 SEHNR, CDR2 FQNEAQ (reference sequence). The CDR3 length is 15 residues. This CDR3 is CASSLGFMGGDTQYF. CDR3 nucleotides: TGTGCCAGCAGCTTAGGGTTTATGGGAGGAGATACGCAGTATTTT.

Only one count was recorded for this clone. The chain combines TRBV11-2 with TRBJ1-6; D is possibly TRBD1 (5 bases). The CDR3 runs 16 residues. The V end was cut by 2 bases, the J end by 10 bases, with 18 bases between. The germline gives CDR1 SGHAT, CDR2 FQNNGV. CDR3 sequence: CASSLSFGGVGSPLHF. The CDR3 DNA follows: TGTGCCAGCAGCTTATCTTTTGGAGGGGTTGGGTCACCCCTCCACTTT.

In this sample, this clone turned up once. The CDR3 coding sequence is TGCGCCAGCAGCTCCAGCGATTTCGGCACAGATACGCAGTATTTT. It translates to CASSSSDFGTDTQYF. The V call is TRBV5-1, the J call TRBJ2-3, with no clear D. The CDR3 runs 15 residues. The ends were cut back, 3 bases at V and 1 base at J, with 12 bases in the middle. Germline CDR1 SGHRS, CDR2 YFSETQ.

The chain has TRBV29-1 and TRBJ2-5; D may be TRBD1 (5 bases). The CDR3 totals 11 residues. The ends were cut back, 4 bases at V and 5 bases at J, with 8 bases in the middle. Germline values: CDR1 SQVTM, CDR2 ANQGSEA. The chain's CDR3 is CSVGGPETQYF. The CDR3, as DNA: TGCAGCGTTGGGGGCCCGGAGACCCAGTACTTC.

The chain has TRBV6-1 and TRBJ2-7; D possibly corresponds to TRBD2 (6 bases). The CDR3 covers 15 residues. V lost 1 base and J 3 bases, leaving 13 bases between the germline ends. The V gene's germline CDR1 is MNHNS and CDR2 SASEGT. CDR3 DNA: TGTGCCAGCAGTGAAGGCGGGACTGTGGGCTACGAGCAGTACTTC. Amino acid sequence: CASSEGGTVGYEQYF.

This clone appeared a few times. In this CDR3 the conserved last residue, phenylalanine or tryptophan, is missing, so a read error is likely. No DNA is shown, since the ends of the CDR3 on it are uncertain; the CDR3 is the one TCRdb lists. The genes are TRBV6-6 and TRBJ1-1; the listed D gene, TRBD1, was not tested against the DNA. The CDR3 has 13 residues if both end residues are counted. Germline CDR1 reads MNHNY; CDR2 reads SVGAGI (reference sequence). CDR3 residues: CASSYRGEALRSL.

The chain has TRBV6-1 and TRBJ2-1; D possibly corresponds to TRBD2 (5 bases). The CDR3 has 14 amino acids. Germline V CDR1 and CDR2: MNHNS, SASEGT. Between the trimmed V and J ends, which lost 5 bases and 4 bases, there was a span of 12 bases. CDR3 sequence (DNA): TGTGCCAGCAGTCCACTAGGGCTATACAATGAGCAGTTCTTC. It yields the protein CASSPLGLYNEQFF.

The V and J genes are TRBV19 and TRBJ2-7; TRBD2 matches at 9 bases. V shed 1 base and J 2 bases; nucleotides not matched to a gene: 3. Germline loops: CDR1 LNHDA, CDR2 SQIVND (reference sequence). The CDR3 totals 15 residues. The CDR3 DNA reads TGTGCCAGTAGTATAGGACGCGGGGGGGCCTACGAGCAGTACTTC. It encodes CASSIGRGGAYEQYF. Using reference TRBV19 and TRBJ2-7 for the parts outside the CDR3, the full variable domain is DGGITQSPKYLFRKEGQNVTLSCEQNLNHDAMYWYRQDPGQGLRLIYYSQIVNDFQKGDIAEGYSVSREKKESFPLTVTSAQKNPTAFYLCASSIGRGGAYEQYFGPGTRLTVT.

The V call is TRBV5-1, the J call TRBJ2-5, with 8 nucleotides matching TRBD1. CDR1 SGHRS and CDR2 YFSETQ come from the germline V gene. The CDR3 totals 16 residues. The junction had 10 bases not matched to a gene; V was cut back by 4 bases and J by 2 bases. The CDR3 protein is CASSLSGGAGQETQYF. The CDR3, as DNA: TGCGCCAGCAGCCTCTCAGGGGGCGCGGGGCAAGAGACCCAGTACTTC.